The 25 T cell receptor beta chains reported below all come from one sample, sequenced in a study of tumor-infiltrating lymphocytes in primary liver carcinoma. A primer in the constant region served to generate TCR beta cDNA from approximately 500 ng of total RNA. Libraries for TCR beta were built through three nested multiplex PCR rounds, which together made up a slightly modified ARM-PCR procedure. Running about 11 cycles apiece, the first two PCR rounds relied on TRBV1-TRBV30 forward primers together with a C-beta reverse primer. TCRdb used MiXCR to reprocess the multiplex PCR reads, holding one entry per CDR3 protein. The data contain about 320,000 distinct CDR3 sequences, 65% of them singletons. Researchers drew blood RNA from unsorted whole blood and extracted germline DNA as well. Sequenced input: peripheral blood. The source of these receptors is a middle-aged man with primary liver carcinoma and hepatitis B virus infection.

Comments on this clonotype: The junction and the germline gene differ at one end; a read error may be behind it. This chain joins TRBV6-2 or TRBV6-3 and TRBJ2-5, with TRBD1 identical over 8 bases. This CDR3 has 14 residues. Germline CDR1 is MNHEY and CDR2 is SVGEGT. CDR3 loop: CAGSPLDRAENQYF. DNA for the CDR3: TGTGCCGGCAGCCCCCTGGACAGGGCAGAGAACCAGTACTTC.

As to this clonotype: The junction departs from the called germline gene at one end, perhaps through a read error. The rearrangement joins TRBV11-2 to TRBJ2-1, with a weak D call TRBD2 (6 bases). CDR1 and CDR2 from the germline V gene are SGHAT and FQNNGV. CDR3 length: 16 residues. This CDR3 is CASSFLSSVSYNELFF. The CDR3 nucleotides are TGTGCCAGCAGCTTCCTCTCTAGCGTTTCCTACAATGAGCTGTTCTTC.

About this clonotype itself: A read error may explain this, as a much larger clone is one base away. V usage is TRBV6-2 or TRBV6-3 and J usage is TRBJ2-7; 7 bases fit TRBD2. The CDR3 has 14 residues. Germline CDR1 reads MNHEY; CDR2 reads SVGEGT. Losses at the gene ends were 4 bases for V and 6 bases for J; bases not matched to a gene: 9. The CDR3 protein is CASSWGGDYAEQYF. The CDR3 DNA reads TGTGCCAGCAGTTGGGGTGGGGACTACGCCGAGCAGTACTTC.

With regard to this clonotype: A read error may explain this, as a much larger clone is one base away. The rearrangement joins TRBV6-1 to TRBJ2-1; D is unresolved. The CDR3 runs 12 residues. CDR1 and CDR2 (germline): MNHNS, SASEGT. Trimming shortened V by 1 base and J by 8 bases, and 6 bases separated the two germline ends. The CDR3: CASSEEYYEQFF. In DNA, the CDR3 is TGTGCCAGCAGTGAAGAGTACTATGAGCAGTTCTTC.

For this clonotype: A junction end diverges from the germline sequence, so it may reflect a read error. The genes are TRBV6-2 or TRBV6-3 and TRBJ1-5; possibly TRBD1 for D (5 bases). The CDR3 spans 16 residues. The germline CDR1 and CDR2 sequences are MNHEY and SVGEGT. The CDR3 spells CVSRTGGLGANRPQHF. In nucleotides, the CDR3 is TGTGTCAGCAGAACAGGAGGGCTAGGAGCCAATCGGCCCCAGCATTTT.

With regard to this clonotype: One end of the junction is discordant with germline, which a read error may explain. The CDR3 region is CASSGILTGELLF. The CDR3 coding sequence is TGTGCCAGCAGTGGCATCCTCACCGGGGAGCTGCTTTTT. V is TRBV6-1 and J is TRBJ2-2; TRBD2 might be the D (5 bases). Germline values: CDR1 MNHNS, CDR2 SASEGT. The CDR3 has 13 residues.

This clonotype has ten or more counts. The V call is TRBV6-6, the J call TRBJ2-1; a weak D match, TRBD1 (7 bases). Germline loops: CDR1 MNHNY, CDR2 SVGAGI (reference sequence). This CDR3 contains 14 residues. Between the trimmed V and J ends, which lost 7 bases and 7 bases, there was a span of 17 bases. As DNA, the CDR3 is TGTGCCAGCACCCCCAGGAGGGGGCAAAATGAGCAGTTCTTC. Protein product: CASTPRRGQNEQFF.

V gene TRBV5-6 combines with J gene TRBJ2-2; D could derive from TRBD1 or TRBD2 (5 bases each). The CDR3 is made up of 15 amino acids. CDR1 SGHDT and CDR2 YYEEEE come from the germline V gene. Trimming removed 2 bases at V and 4 bases at J, with 12 bases between. CDR3 coding DNA: TGTGCCAGCAGCTTATGTATCGGGACCACCGGGGAGCTGTTTTTT. Amino acid sequence: CASSLCIGTTGELFF.

In this sample, this clonotype turned up a few times. The rearrangement uses TRBV6-1 and TRBJ2-2; D may be TRBD2 (5 bases). In germline, CDR1 is MNHNS, CDR2 SASEGT. The length of the CDR3 is 15 residues. V lost 3 bases and J 6 bases, leaving 14 bases between the germline ends. CDR3 in amino acids: CASSEYRDSAGELFF. The CDR3, as DNA: TGTGCCAGCAGTGAGTACAGAGATAGCGCCGGGGAGCTGTTTTTT.

Comment on this clonotype: This sequence may be a read error, since a much larger clone differs from it by one base. The rearrangement uses TRBV6-2 or TRBV6-3 and TRBJ1-1; D is unclear. Looked up from germline, CDR1 is MNHEY and CDR2 is SVGEGT. This CDR3 contains 11 residues. Here the CDR3 reads CTSLGVEEAFF. The CDR3 nucleotides are TGTACCAGCCTGGGCGTCGAAGAAGCTTTCTTT.

This clonotype was seen many times. This chain links TRBV10-3 with TRBJ1-1, with a possible D match to TRBD1 (6 bases). The CDR3 is 15 amino acids. Germline V gives CDR1 ENHRY, CDR2 SYGVKD. V shed 8 bases and J shed 4 bases, with 20 bases lying between them. The CDR3 reads CAIGQTDSDGTEAFF. In DNA form, the CDR3 reads TGTGCCATCGGACAGACCGATAGTGACGGCACTGAAGCTTTCTTT.

As concerns this clonotype: Being one base from a much bigger clone, this may be a read error. CDR3 in amino acids: CASIPRPDSYDEQFF. CDR3 DNA: TGTGCCAGCATTCCCCGGCCTGACTCCTACGATGAGCAGTTCTTC. The chain uses TRBV28 and TRBJ2-1, with no clear D. Germline V gene data show CDR1 as MDHEN and CDR2 as SYDVKM. The length of the CDR3 is 15 residues. Filled out from reference TRBV28 and TRBJ2-1, the complete variable domain reads DVKVTQSSRYLVKRTGEKVFLECVQDMDHENMFWYRQDPGLGLRLIYFSYDVKMKEKGDIPEGYSVSREKKERFSLILESASTNQTSMYLCASIPRPDSYDEQFFGPGTRLTVL.

The chain recombines TRBV10-3 with TRBJ2-3; the match to TRBD1 covers 9 bases. CDR3 length equals 17 residues. Germline CDR1 is ENHRY and CDR2 is SYGVKD. V was pared by 10 bases and J by 4 bases, with 18 bases of the junction left unmatched. The CDR3 coding sequence is TGTGCCAGCAGGCCCCGATCCCCACAGGGGGCACCAGATACGCAGTATTTT. This gives the protein CASRPRSPQGAPDTQYF.

About this clonotype: Compared with germline, one end of the junction differs, possibly owing to a read error. V usage is TRBV6-6 and J usage is TRBJ1-2; D unresolved. Germline V gene sequence: CDR1 MNHNY, CDR2 SVGAGI (reference sequence). The CDR3 loop spans 14 amino acids. Here the CDR3 DNA reads TGTCCCAGCACCACTGGTCCCAGGAACTATGGCTACACCTTC. This sequence encodes CPSTTGPRNYGYTF.

Points on this clonotype: This sequence may be a read error, since a much larger clone differs from it by one base. The rearrangement links TRBV6-2 or TRBV6-3 to TRBJ2-6; 8 positions agree with TRBD2. This CDR3 spans 16 amino acids. Germline V gene sequence: CDR1 MNHEY, CDR2 SVGEGT. CDR3 protein: CASKFSGSSGANILTF. As DNA, the CDR3 is TGTGCCAGCAAGTTCAGCGGGAGCTCTGGGGCCAACATCCTGACTTTC.

V is TRBV29-1 and J is TRBJ2-3; TRBD2 aligns across 9 bases. J was trimmed by 5 bases and V by 6 bases; bases with no gene match: 12. The CDR3 is made up of 15 amino acids. Germline CDR1 reads SQVTM; CDR2 reads ANQGSEA. CDR3 nucleotides: TGCAGCGTCTCTGGGACTAGCAGTCGGGGAGATACGCAGTATTTT. It codes for CSVSGTSSRGDTQYF.

Notes on this clonotype: A much larger clonotype is one base distant, so this may be a read error. This chain uses TRBV18 with TRBJ2-7, with D possibly TRBD2 on 6 matching bases. There are 14 residues in the CDR3. Germline values: CDR1 KGHSH, CDR2 LQKENI. The ends were cut back, 8 bases at V and 3 bases at J, with 17 bases in the middle. The DNA of the CDR3 is TGTGCCAGCCCACAGGAGGGATTCTACTACGAGCAGTACTTC. It codes for CASPQEGFYYEQYF.

In the case of this clonotype: At one boundary the junction diverges from the germline segment, which might be a read error. The CDR3 DNA follows: TGTGCCATCAGTTACTCCGAGGGCAGTCCCCGCCTCGAGCAGTACTTC. Translated: CAISYSEGSPRLEQYF. V usage is TRBV6-2 or TRBV6-3 and J usage is TRBJ2-7; a possible D gene is TRBD2 (5 bases). The CDR3 sequence is 16 residues long. Per germline, CDR1 MNHEY and CDR2 SVGEGT.

As concerns this clonotype: This may be a read error, as it is one base from a much larger clone. The V and J genes are TRBV6-5 and TRBJ2-1, with D unclear. The CDR3 is 14 amino acids. Germline V gene lookup returns CDR1 MNHEY and CDR2 SVGAGI. Between the trimmed V and J ends, which lost 5 bases and 6 bases, there was a span of 14 bases. For the CDR3, the DNA is TGTGCCAGCAGTATCATCGATCGGGCCAATGAGCAGTTCTTC. It codes for CASSIIDRANEQFF.

The chain uses TRBV2 and TRBJ1-2; no clear D gene. This CDR3 spans 13 amino acids. V lost 4 bases and J lost 12, with 18 bases in between. Looked up from germline, CDR1 is SNHLY and CDR2 is FYNNEI. In nucleotides, the CDR3 is TGTGCCAGCAGTGGAGACAAGGTTCGCGGCAACACCTTC. Protein product: CASSGDKVRGNTF.

This chain links TRBV28 with TRBJ1-5; the D is unclear. V was pared by 9 bases and J by 4 bases, with 10 bases between. CDR1 and CDR2 (germline): MDHEN, SYDVKM. This CDR3 contains 12 residues. CDR3 coding DNA: TGTGCCAGTGAAACAGCTAATCAGCCCCAGCATTTT. This gives the protein CASETANQPQHF.

About this clonotype itself: The junction differs from germline at one of its ends, possibly a read error. This chain joins TRBV5-1 and TRBJ1-2; D might be TRBD1 (5 bases). The germline V gene has CDR1 SGHRS and CDR2 YFSETQ. The CDR3 consists of 15 residues. The CDR3 DNA follows: TGCGCCAGCAGCTTGGATGGAGGGACTAACTATGGCTACGCCTTC. Translated, it gives CASSLDGGTNYGYAF.

Of note for this clonotype: One base away lies a much larger clone, so this may be a sequencing read error. V usage is TRBV7-8 and J usage is TRBJ1-5; TRBD1 might be the D (6 bases). The V gene lost 5 bases and the J gene lost 2 bases, with 13 bases spanning the gap. The CDR3 runs to 15 residues. CDR1 and CDR2 from the germline V gene are SGHVS and FQNEAQ. The CDR3 sequence is CASSTLGAGNQPQHF. The DNA for the CDR3 is TGTGCCAGCAGCACGTTGGGGGCAGGCAATCAGCCCCAGCATTTT.

In the case of this clonotype: In this CDR3 the conserved last residue, phenylalanine or tryptophan, is missing, so a read error is likely. It is unclear where the CDR3 begins or ends on the DNA, so no DNA is shown, and the CDR3 is as TCRdb lists it. V and J are TRBV29-1 and TRBJ2-1. CDR1 is SQVTM and CDR2 is ANQGSEA in the germline V gene. The CDR3 has 15 amino acids, counting both end residues. CDR3: CSVEDPGTHYNEQSL.

This clonotype was counted many times. The CDR3 sequence: CASSVSVGNTIYF. Written as DNA, the CDR3 is TGTGCCAGCAGCGTCTCGGTGGGAAACACCATATATTTT. V is TRBV11-2 and J is TRBJ1-3; D remains unclear. Per the germline V gene, CDR1 is SGHAT and CDR2 is FQNNGV. V was cut by 5 bases and J by 4 bases, with 9 bases left in between. This CDR3 comprises 13 residues.